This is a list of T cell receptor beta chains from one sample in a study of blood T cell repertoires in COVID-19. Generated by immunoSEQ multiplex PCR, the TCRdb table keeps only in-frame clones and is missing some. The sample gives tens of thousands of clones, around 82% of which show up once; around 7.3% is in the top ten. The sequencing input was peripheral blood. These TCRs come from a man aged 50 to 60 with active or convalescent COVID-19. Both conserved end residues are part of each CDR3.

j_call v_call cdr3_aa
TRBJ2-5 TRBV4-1 CASSHAYTGWTKTQYF
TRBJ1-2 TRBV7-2 CASSYNLGYTF
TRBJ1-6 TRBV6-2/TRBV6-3 CASSTPGQGFYNSPLHF
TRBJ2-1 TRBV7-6 CASSIATGGVSNEQFF
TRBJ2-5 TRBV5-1 CASSLELARKTQYF
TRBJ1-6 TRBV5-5 CASSFQGRGNSPLHF
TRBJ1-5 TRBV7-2 CASSPTSGEGQPQHF
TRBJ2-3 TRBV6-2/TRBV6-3 CASSYSTGWTDTQYF
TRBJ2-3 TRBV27 CASSFRDTPSGTDTQYF
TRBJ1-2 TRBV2 CASSGPDRGYGYTF
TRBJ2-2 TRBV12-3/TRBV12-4 CASSFGNTGELFF
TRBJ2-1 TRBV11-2 CASRPQGGEQFF
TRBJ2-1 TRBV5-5 CASRRTSGFNEQFF
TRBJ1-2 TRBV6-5 CASSHSANYGYTF